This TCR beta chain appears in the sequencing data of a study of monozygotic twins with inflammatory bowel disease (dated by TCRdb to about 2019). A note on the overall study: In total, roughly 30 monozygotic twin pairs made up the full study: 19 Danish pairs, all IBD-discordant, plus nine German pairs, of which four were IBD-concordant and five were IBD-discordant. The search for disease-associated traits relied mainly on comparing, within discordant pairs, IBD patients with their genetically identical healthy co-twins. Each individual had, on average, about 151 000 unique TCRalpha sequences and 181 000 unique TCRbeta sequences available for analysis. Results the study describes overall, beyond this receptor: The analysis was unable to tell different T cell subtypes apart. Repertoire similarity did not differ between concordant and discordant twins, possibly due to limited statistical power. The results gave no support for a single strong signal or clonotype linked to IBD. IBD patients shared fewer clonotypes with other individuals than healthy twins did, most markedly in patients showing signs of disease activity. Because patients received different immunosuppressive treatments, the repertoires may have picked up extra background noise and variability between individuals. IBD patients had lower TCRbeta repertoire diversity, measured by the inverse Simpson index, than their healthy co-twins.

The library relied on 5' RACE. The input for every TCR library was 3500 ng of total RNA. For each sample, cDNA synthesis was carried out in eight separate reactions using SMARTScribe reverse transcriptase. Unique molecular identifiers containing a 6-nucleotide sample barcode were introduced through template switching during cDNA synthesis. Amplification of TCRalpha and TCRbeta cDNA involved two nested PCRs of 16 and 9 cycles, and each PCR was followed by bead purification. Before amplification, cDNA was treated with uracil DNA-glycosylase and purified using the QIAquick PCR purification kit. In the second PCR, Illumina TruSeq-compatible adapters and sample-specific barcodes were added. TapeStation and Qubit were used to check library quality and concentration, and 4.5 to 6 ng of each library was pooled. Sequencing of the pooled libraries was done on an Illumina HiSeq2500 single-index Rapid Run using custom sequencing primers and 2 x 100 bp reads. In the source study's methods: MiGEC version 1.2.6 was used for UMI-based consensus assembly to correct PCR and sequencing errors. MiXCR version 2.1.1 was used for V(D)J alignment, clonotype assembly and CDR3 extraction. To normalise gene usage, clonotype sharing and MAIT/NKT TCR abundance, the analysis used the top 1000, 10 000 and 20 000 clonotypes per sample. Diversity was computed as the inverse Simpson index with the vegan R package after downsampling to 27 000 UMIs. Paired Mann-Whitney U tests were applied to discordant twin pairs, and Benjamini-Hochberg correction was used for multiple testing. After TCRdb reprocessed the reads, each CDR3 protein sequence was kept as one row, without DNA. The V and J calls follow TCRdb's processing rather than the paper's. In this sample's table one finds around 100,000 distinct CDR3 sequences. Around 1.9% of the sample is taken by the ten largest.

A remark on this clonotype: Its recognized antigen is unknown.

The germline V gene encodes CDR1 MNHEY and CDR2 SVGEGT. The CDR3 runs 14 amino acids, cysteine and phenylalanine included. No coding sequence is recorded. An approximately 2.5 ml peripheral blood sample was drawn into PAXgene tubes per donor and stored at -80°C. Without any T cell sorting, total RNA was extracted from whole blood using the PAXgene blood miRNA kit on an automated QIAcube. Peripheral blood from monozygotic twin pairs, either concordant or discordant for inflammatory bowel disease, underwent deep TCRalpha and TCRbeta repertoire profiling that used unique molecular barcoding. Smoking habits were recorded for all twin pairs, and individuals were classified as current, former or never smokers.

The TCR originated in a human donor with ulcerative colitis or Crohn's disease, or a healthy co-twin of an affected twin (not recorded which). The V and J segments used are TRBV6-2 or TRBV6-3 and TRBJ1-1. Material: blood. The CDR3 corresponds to CASSGHLREPEAFF.